This paragraph covers one TCR beta chain sequence. In the original workflow: Counts of nucleated cells, estimated from reference gene primer amplification, were obtained. TCRdb's copy holds only in-frame clones and misses some; the assay was immunoSEQ multiplex PCR. V, J and clone size are those of that table, while D and trimming were read from the DNA. The table includes more than 75,000 clones, roughly four fifths detected once. This specimen belongs to a study of blood T cell repertoires in COVID-19. On the study more broadly: The United States, Italy and Spain provided the acute and convalescent COVID-19 samples. Sources were T cells, B-cell-depleted T cells, or PBMCs; the material itself was cDNA or gDNA.

From germline, CDR1 is SGHVS and CDR2 FQNEAQ. The V gene end was trimmed by 5 bases and the J gene end by 2 bases; junction bases not matched to a gene: 3. There are 15 residues in the CDR3. Sequences were obtained from peripheral blood. The chain recombines TRBV7-8 with TRBJ2-7; 13 bases line up with TRBD2. The sequence was obtained from a man aged 55 to 70 with acute or convalescent COVID-19. Here the CDR3 DNA reads TGTGCCAGCAGCCCGGGACTAGCGGGGCCCTACGAGCAGTACTTC. It specifies CASSPGLAGPYEQYF.